This record looks at one T cell receptor beta chain sequence and its context. Original analysis: The authors estimated nucleated cell counts from reference gene primer amplification. The protocol was immunoSEQ multiplex PCR, while the TCRdb copy is restricted to in-frame clones and leaves out a portion. Clone size and V and J calls were adopted from that table, with D and trimming inferred from the DNA. Here the sample spans approximately 330,000 clones, roughly nine tenths being singletons. Which cohort a participant joined came from the clinical history participants gave. Symptom resolution, clearance, or two negative PCRs marked the recovered donors of Cohort 3. The sample belongs to a study of blood T cell repertoires in COVID-19. This clonotype was obtained from a woman aged 25 to 39 who had recovered from COVID-19. The sample comprised PBMCs or T cells enriched from blood (not recorded which).

DNA for the CDR3: TGTGCCAGCAGTTCAGGGACAGCCCATAGCAATCAGCCCCAGCATTTT. Protein: CASSSGTAHSNQPQHF. This chain connects TRBV28 to TRBJ1-5, with TRBD1 matching 7 bases. The CDR3 length is 16 residues. Germline lookup yields CDR1 MDHEN and CDR2 SYDVKM. V dropped 4 bases and J dropped 0; count of bases not matched to a gene: 6.